One sample yielded the 31 T cell receptor beta chains listed below, sequenced in a study of cytomegalovirus exposure and HLA in healthy donors. Researchers ran the PCR with 60 Vbeta and 13 Jbeta primers. Profiling relied on immunoSEQ multiplex PCR, and the TCRdb table lists in-frame clones only, not all of them. The sample has roughly 120,000 clones, around 81% seen once. Sequenced sample: PBMCs. The receptors stem from a woman aged 25 to 39 in good health and CMV-seronegative.

The J gene is TRBJ2-3, the V gene TRBV20-1; D uncertain. Trimming pared 4 bases from V and 2 bases from J, leaving 4 bases between. CDR1 is DFQATT and CDR2 is SNEGSKA in the germline V gene (reference sequence). The CDR3 is made up of 11 amino acids. Here the CDR3 reads CSAILTDTQYF. In DNA, the CDR3 is TGCAGTGCTATCCTCACAGATACGCAGTATTTT.

V and J are TRBV6-5 and TRBJ1-4; 8 bases are shared with TRBD1. Germline V CDR1 and CDR2: MNHEY, SVGAGI. The junction had 0 bases not matched to a gene; V was cut back by 0 bases and J by 6 bases. The CDR3 loop spans 14 amino acids. Here the CDR3 DNA reads TGTGCCAGCAGTTACTCGACAGGGGATGAAAAACTGTTTTTT. This codes for CASSYSTGDEKLFF.

The rearrangement joins TRBV18 to TRBJ2-5; D remains ambiguous. The V end lost 0 bases, the J end lost 1 base, and 6 bases lay between the germline ends. In germline, CDR1 is KGHSH, CDR2 LQKENI. The CDR3 sequence is 14 residues long. CDR3 region: CASSPPLRQETQYF. Written as DNA, the CDR3 is TGTGCCAGCTCACCACCACTGCGCCAAGAGACCCAGTACTTC.

The rearrangement joins TRBV6-6 to TRBJ2-7; 7 positions match TRBD1. With 6 bases clipped from V and 2 bases from J, the junction kept 10 bases outside the gene matches. The CDR3 extends over 15 amino acids. CDR1 is MNHNY, CDR2 SVGAGI, per germline (reference sequence). DNA of the CDR3: TGTGCCAGCAGCCCATCCAGGGGGAGAACCTACGAGCAGTACTTC. Amino acids: CASSPSRGRTYEQYF.

J is TRBJ2-1 and V is TRBV5-1; 12 nucleotides match TRBD2. The CDR3 extends over 16 amino acids. CDR1 SGHRS and CDR2 YFSETQ come from the germline V gene. V lost 1 base to trimming and J lost 7 bases; unmatched junction nucleotides: 6. CDR3 residues: CASSLLGTSGRNEQFF. CDR3 coding DNA: TGCGCCAGCAGCTTGTTGGGCACTAGCGGGAGGAATGAGCAGTTCTTC.

Only a few counts were recorded for this clone. The J gene is TRBJ1-1, the V gene TRBV6-5; D might be TRBD1 (6 bases). The germline V gene has CDR1 MNHEY and CDR2 SVGAGI. The CDR3 covers 12 residues. Trimming removed 5 bases from V and 11 bases from J, with 15 bases in between. CDR3 DNA sequence: TGTGCCAGCAGTGAAGGAGACAGGAGGGCTTTCTTT. Protein sequence: CASSEGDRRAFF.

J is TRBJ2-7 and V is TRBV27, with TRBD2 identical over 7 bases. The junction had 2 bases not matched to a gene; V was cut back by 0 bases and J by 0 bases. The CDR3 has 15 amino acids. The germline V gene has CDR1 MNHEY and CDR2 SMNVEV (reference sequence). The CDR3 nucleotides read TGTGCCAGCAGTTTATCAGGCGGGAGCTCCTACGAGCAGTACTTC. Translated, it gives CASSLSGGSSYEQYF.

This chain joins TRBV5-1 and TRBJ2-5; 11 nucleotides line up with TRBD1. The CDR3 is made up of 15 amino acids. J was trimmed by 14 bases and V by 4 bases; bases with no gene match: 16. The germline CDR1 and CDR2 sequences are SGHRS and YFSETQ. The CDR3 bases are TGCGCCAGCAGCGAGGCCCCGGGACAGGGGGTAACTGTATACTTC. This codes for CASSEAPGQGVTVYF.

This clone was detected a few times. The genes are TRBV6-5 and TRBJ2-1, with a weak D call TRBD2 (6 bases). The CDR3 spans 11 residues. Germline V gene lookup returns CDR1 MNHEY and CDR2 SVGAGI. The V and J ends lost 7 bases and 10 bases respectively, with 11 bases between them. CDR3 in DNA: TGTGCCAGCAAGGGACTCGTCGAGCAGTTCTTC. Amino acids: CASKGLVEQFF.

The chain carries TRBV19 and TRBJ1-3; the D is unclear. Trimming cost V 2 bases and J 4 bases, with 9 bases left between them. The CDR3 covers 14 residues. Germline-derived CDR1 and CDR2 are LNHDA and SQIVND (reference sequence). The CDR3 region is CASSISEPGNTIYF. DNA of the CDR3: TGTGCCAGTAGTATAAGTGAGCCGGGAAACACCATATATTTT.

The V gene is TRBV27, the J gene TRBJ1-3; possible D gene TRBD1, 6 bases. Germline loops: CDR1 MNHEY, CDR2 SMNVEV (reference sequence). Trimming took 0 bases from V and 3 from J, leaving 6 bases between them. This CDR3 spans 14 amino acids. Written as DNA, the CDR3 is TGTGCCAGCAGTTTATCAGGGGGTGGAAACACCATATATTTT. It is translated as CASSLSGGGNTIYF.

This clone appeared a few times. CDR3: CASRMTVAPYEQYF. The CDR3 DNA sequence: TGTGCCAGCAGGATGACAGTCGCTCCCTACGAGCAGTACTTC. The V and J genes are TRBV21-1 and TRBJ2-7; the DNA was not used to check the table's D call, TRBD1. TRBV21-1 is an annotated pseudogene. This CDR3 has 14 residues.

V usage is TRBV4-1 and J usage is TRBJ1-5; tentative D call: TRBD1 (5 bases). V was cut by 5 bases and J by 4 bases, with 12 bases left in between. In germline, CDR1 is MGHRA, CDR2 YSYEKL. The CDR3 covers 14 residues. The DNA of the CDR3 is TGCGCCAGCAGCAACCCGGCAGGGAATCAGCCCCAGCATTTT. Encoded protein: CASSNPAGNQPQHF.

The chain recombines TRBV4-2 with TRBJ2-3; the D is unclear. The CDR3 length is 15 residues. The germline V gene has CDR1 LGHNA and CDR2 YNFKEQ. Trimming took off 1 base at V and 4 bases at J, with 12 bases between the two ends. The CDR3 loop is CASSQVPLSADTQYF. DNA for the CDR3: TGTGCCAGCAGCCAAGTTCCCTTGTCGGCAGATACGCAGTATTTT.

CDR3 in DNA: TGTGCCAGCAGTTTCGAGGGTTTCGGCGAGCAGTTCTTC. Its translation: CASSFEGFGEQFF. V and J are TRBV27 and TRBJ2-1; D might be TRBD2 (5 bases). CDR1 and CDR2 (germline): MNHEY, SMNVEV (reference sequence). V shed 3 bases and J shed 10 bases, with 13 bases lying between them. The CDR3 covers 13 residues.

This chain links TRBV28 with TRBJ2-1, with 11 bases identical to TRBD2. J lost 9 bases, V lost 3 bases, and 10 bases had no gene match. The CDR3 is 16 residues long. Germline lookup yields CDR1 MDHEN and CDR2 SYDVKM. The CDR3 spells CASSFTRLAGRPEQFF. CDR3 bases: TGTGCCAGCAGTTTCACGCGACTAGCGGGAAGGCCTGAGCAGTTCTTC.

The chain joins TRBV10-3 to TRBJ1-1, with TRBD1 identical over 7 bases. CDR3 length: 15 residues. V shed 6 bases and J 4 bases; nucleotides not matched to a gene: 11. Germline CDR1 ENHRY, CDR2 SYGVKD. The CDR3 region is CAISGTGATLTEAFF. The DNA for the CDR3 is TGTGCCATCAGCGGCACAGGGGCAACACTCACTGAAGCTTTCTTT.

The V call is TRBV28, the J call TRBJ1-2; possibly TRBD1 for D (5 bases). Germline assignment: CDR1 MDHEN and CDR2 SYDVKM. Trimming removed 3 bases at V and 3 bases at J, with 8 bases between. This CDR3 is 13 amino acids long. Here the CDR3 DNA reads TGTGCCAGCAGTTTTCGGGGGGACTATGGCTACACCTTC. Translation gives CASSFRGDYGYTF.

The chain recombines TRBV7-3 with TRBJ2-3; possible D gene TRBD1, 5 bases. This CDR3 spans 15 amino acids. V was pared by 5 bases and J by 2 bases, with 14 bases between. The germline V gene has CDR1 SGHTA and CDR2 FQGTGA. The CDR3 nucleotides are TGTGCCAGCAGCCCGGGCCAAGGGGTCACAGATACGCAGTATTTT. As protein: CASSPGQGVTDTQYF.

The CDR3 DNA follows: TGTGCCAGTAGTATCTGGACTAGCGGGAGGGGTGAGCAGTTCTTC. Amino acids: CASSIWTSGRGEQFF. This sequence joins TRBV19 and TRBJ2-1; 15 nucleotides line up with TRBD2. The germline gives CDR1 LNHDA, CDR2 SQIVND (reference sequence). This CDR3 comprises 15 residues. The ends lost 3 bases at V and 9 bases at J; junction bases unmatched: 3. Full variable domain (missing parts from reference TRBV19 and TRBJ2-1): DGGITQSPKYLFRKEGQNVTLSCEQNLNHDAMYWYRQDPGQGLRLIYYSQIVNDFQKGDIAEGYSVSREKKESFPLTVTSAQKNPTAFYLCASSIWTSGRGEQFFGPGTRLTVL.

As for this clone: Sequence at one end of the junction differs from germline and may be a read error. The chain joins TRBV7-9 to TRBJ2-5, with no clear D. The CDR3 is 15 amino acids. Germline CDR1 SEHNR, CDR2 FQNEAQ (reference sequence). The CDR3 protein is CSSSLGPWMRKTQYF. CDR3 DNA: TGTTCCAGCAGCTTAGGACCCTGGATGAGGAAGACCCAGTACTTC.

V and J are TRBV18 and TRBJ2-7, with 7 positions matching TRBD2. This CDR3 has 15 amino acids. In germline, CDR1 is KGHSH, CDR2 LQKENI. V was clipped by 3 bases and J by 0 bases; unmatched bases: 5. In DNA, the CDR3 is TGTGCCAGCTCACCCGGGCGGGGGAGCTCCTACGAGCAGTACTTC. This codes for CASSPGRGSSYEQYF.

V gene TRBV30 combines with J gene TRBJ2-7; a possible D gene is TRBD2 (6 bases). V lost 2 bases to trimming and J lost 2 bases, with 10 bases between them. This CDR3 is built from 13 residues. The V gene's germline CDR1 is GTSNPN and CDR2 SVGIG (reference sequence). CDR3 sequence reads: CAWSRRGAYEQYF. DNA of the CDR3: TGTGCCTGGAGTCGGCGGGGAGCCTACGAGCAGTACTTC. The variable domain in full, with the rest retrieved from reference TRBV30 and TRBJ2-7, is SQTIHQWPATLVQPVGSPLSLECTVEGTSNPNLYWYRQAAGRGLQLLFYSVGIGQISSEVPQNLSASRPQDRQFILSSKKLLLSDSGFYLCAWSRRGAYEQYFGPGTRLTVT.

The gene calls are TRBV7-9 and TRBJ2-2; D is unclear. The CDR3 runs 15 residues. V was cut by 1 base and J by 1 base, with 7 bases left in between. The germline V gene has CDR1 SEHNR and CDR2 FQNEAQ (reference sequence). CDR3 in DNA: TGTGCCAGCAGCTTAGAGATGAGGAACACCGGGGAGCTGTTTTTT. Translation: CASSLEMRNTGELFF.

The V call is TRBV30, the J call TRBJ2-2, with 7 nucleotides matching TRBD1. The CDR3 consists of 14 residues. Germline assignment: CDR1 GTSNPN and CDR2 SVGIG (reference sequence). Trimming at V came to 4 bases and at J to 4 bases, leaving 6 bases not matched to a gene. The DNA for the CDR3 is TGTGCCTGGAAAGACAGGGATCGCACCGGGGAGCTGTTTTTT. Its protein product is CAWKDRDRTGELFF.

This clone came up once. This chain uses TRBV6-5 with TRBJ1-1; TRBD1 is a possible D gene (5 bases). V gave up 7 bases and J gave up 7 bases, with 19 bases separating them. Germline CDR1 and CDR2: MNHEY and SVGAGI. The CDR3 spans 14 residues. The CDR3: CASTREGVTGEAFF. The CDR3, as DNA: TGTGCCAGCACCAGGGAGGGAGTAACGGGTGAAGCTTTCTTT.

This chain joins TRBV7-9 and TRBJ2-7, with D maybe TRBD2 (5 bases). This CDR3 is built from 13 residues. V was clipped by 5 bases and J by 4 bases, with 12 bases between them. Germline values: CDR1 SEHNR, CDR2 FQNEAQ (reference sequence). The CDR3 region has the DNA TGTGCCAGCAGCGCCGAAACGGGGTACGAGCAGTACTTC. Its translation: CASSAETGYEQYF.

This clone occurred a few times. The V and J genes are TRBV9 and TRBJ2-1; 8 bases map to TRBD2. The CDR3 contains 20 residues. The V and J ends lost 1 base and 4 bases, in that order; junction bases with no gene match: 19. Germline V gene data show CDR1 as SGDLS and CDR2 as YYNGEE. CDR3 sequence (DNA): TGTGCCAGCAGCGTATACGGGGGGGCAAGTAGGGGGAGAAGTTACAATGAGCAGTTCTTC. Translation gives CASSVYGGASRGRSYNEQFF.

As for this clone: Germline and junction disagree at one end, which may indicate a read error. This chain links TRBV12-5 with TRBJ2-2; 10 bases fit TRBD2. Germline V gives CDR1 LGHNT, CDR2 FRNRAP. The CDR3 is 19 residues long. The CDR3 nucleotides read TGTGCTGGTGGTTCCCACCACTCAAGCGGGAGGGAATCGCACGGGGAGCTGTTTTTT. This codes for CAGGSHHSSGRESHGELFF.

The chain employs TRBV5-1 and TRBJ1-2; a possible D gene is TRBD1 (6 bases). The CDR3 is 14 residues long. Trimming stripped 4 bases from V and 6 bases from J, with 16 bases between. Germline V gives CDR1 SGHRS, CDR2 YFSETQ. The CDR3 is CASSVGGGSDGYTF. The CDR3 region has the DNA TGCGCCAGCAGCGTGGGAGGGGGTTCGGATGGCTACACCTTC.

This clone has only one observation. This rearrangement joins TRBV6-6 to TRBJ1-5; maybe TRBD1 (6 bases). The V and J ends lost 6 bases and 3 bases respectively, with 15 bases between them. Germline-derived CDR1 and CDR2 are MNHNY and SVGAGI (reference sequence). This CDR3 has 15 residues. For the CDR3, the DNA is TGTGCCAGCAGATCAAAACAGGGAAACAATCAGCCCCAGCATTTT. It is translated as CASRSKQGNNQPQHF.